This TCR beta chain comes out of a study of OX40 agonist ivuxolimab in advanced cancers. Findings of the study overall: Expanded clones tended on average to be more numerous among CD8+ T cells than CD4+. Not determined was the antigen specificity of the expanded peripheral T cells.

TCRdb's copy holds only in-frame clones and misses some; the assay was immunoSEQ multiplex PCR. Altogether around 10,000 clones are present, 75% to 85% being singletons, with the ten largest covering roughly 15%. Germline V CDR1 and CDR2: MNHEY, SVGAGI. CDR3 length: 14 amino acids. Trimming removed 2 bases at V and 5 bases at J, with 12 bases between. With respect to this clone: Antigen unknown.

Enrollment shut out patients with autoimmune disease history or systemic immunosuppression. Sequenced here: CD4+ or CD8+ T cells sorted from blood, sampled in a trial of the OX40 agonist ivuxolimab. The TCR was taken from an adult with an advanced solid tumor such as melanoma, head and neck, liver or kidney cancer. The chain employs TRBV6-5 and TRBJ2-5; D may match TRBD1 or TRBD2 (5 bases each). The CDR3 nucleotides read TGTGCCAGCAGTTACCGAGGGGAGACGGAGACCCAGTACTTC. Translation gives CASSYRGETETQYF.